One and the same sample provided the 10 T cell receptor beta chains below, sequenced in a study of PD-L1 blockade in urothelial cancer. Profiling relied on immunoSEQ multiplex PCR, and the TCRdb table lists in-frame clones only, not all of them. The data hold some 97,000 clones, with 91% observed a single time. This material consisted of PBMCs, taken around atezolizumab (anti-PD-L1) treatment. The receptors stem from a woman aged 80 or older with urothelial cancer.

The rearrangement links TRBV7-2 to TRBJ2-7, with 10 bases aligning to TRBD2. CDR3 length: 15 amino acids. V was clipped by 5 bases and J by 2 bases; unmatched bases: 6. Per the germline V gene, CDR1 is SGHTA and CDR2 is FQGNSA. The CDR3 DNA follows: TGTGCCAGCAGCGTCACAGCGGGAGGGCCCTACGAGCAGTACTTC. Translation gives CASSVTAGGPYEQYF.

J is TRBJ1-1 and V is TRBV7-3, with 10 positions matching TRBD1. This CDR3 contains 13 residues. The V gene's germline CDR1 is SGHTA and CDR2 FQGTGA. V trimming: 3 bases; J trimming: 9 bases; junction bases outside the gene matches: 4. For the CDR3, the DNA is TGTGCCAGCAGCTTGGACAGGGGGTCAAAAGCTTTCTTT. It yields the protein CASSLDRGSKAFF.

This chain connects TRBV30 to TRBJ1-3; unclear D gene. CDR3 length: 11 amino acids. Deletions cut 4 bases from V and 1 base from J, with 2 bases between. Germline V gene sequence: CDR1 GTSNPN, CDR2 SVGIG (reference sequence). CDR3 in DNA: TGTGCCTGGACGTCTGGAAACACCATATATTTT. Encoded protein: CAWTSGNTIYF. The full variable domain, in which reference TRBV30 and TRBJ1-3 provide the parts outside the CDR3, is SQTIHQWPATLVQPVGSPLSLECTVEGTSNPNLYWYRQAAGRGLQLLFYSVGIGQISSEVPQNLSASRPQDRQFILSSKKLLLSDSGFYLCAWTSGNTIYFGEGSWLTVV.

The CDR3 sequence: CASTPTASYGYTF. DNA of the CDR3: TGTGCCAGCACCCCGACAGCTAGTTATGGCTACACCTTC. This chain joins TRBV2 and TRBJ1-2; TRBD1 is a possible D gene (5 bases). The V gene's germline CDR1 is SNHLY and CDR2 FYNNEI. V lost 7 bases to trimming and J lost 5 bases, with 14 bases between them. This CDR3 comprises 13 residues.

The chain couples TRBV7-9 to TRBJ2-7, with a tentative D call TRBD1 (6 bases). The V end lost 0 bases, the J end lost 5 bases, and 14 bases lay between the germline ends. Per the germline V gene, CDR1 is SEHNR and CDR2 is FQNEAQ (reference sequence). CDR3 length: 15 residues. The CDR3 sequence: CASSLASRGRHEQYF. CDR3 in DNA: TGTGCCAGCAGCTTAGCGAGCAGGGGTAGACACGAGCAGTACTTC.

The chain recombines TRBV7-6 with TRBJ2-5; 9 bases are a match to TRBD2. The CDR3 runs to 17 residues. V lost 1 base and J lost 0; bases outside the gene matches: 6. Looked up from germline, CDR1 is SGHVS and CDR2 is FNYEAQ. As DNA, the CDR3 is TGTGCCAGCAGCTTAGGGCTAGCGGGACGCCACCAAGAGACCCAGTACTTC. Protein: CASSLGLAGRHQETQYF. The full variable domain, its missing parts supplied by reference TRBV7-6 and TRBJ2-5, is GAGVSQSPRYKVTKRGQDVALRCDPISGHVSLYWYRQALGQGPEFLTYFNYEAQQDKSGLPNDRFSAERPEGSISTLTIQRTEQRDSAMYRCASSLGLAGRHQETQYFGPGTRLLVL.

This clone was seen once. This sample includes further DNA sequences coding for the same CDR3. The V call is TRBV28, the J call TRBJ2-7; TRBD2 is a possible D gene (5 bases). V was pared by 5 bases and J by 4 bases, with 9 bases between. The CDR3 totals 12 residues. From germline, CDR1 is MDHEN and CDR2 SYDVKM. The CDR3 bases are TGTGCCAGCAGTAGGGCGGGTTACGAGCAGTACTTC. Translating gives CASSRAGYEQYF. The variable domain in full, with the rest retrieved from reference TRBV28 and TRBJ2-7, is DVKVTQSSRYLVKRTGEKVFLECVQDMDHENMFWYRQDPGLGLRLIYFSYDVKMKEKGDIPEGYSVSREKKERFSLILESASTNQTSMYLCASSRAGYEQYFGPGTRLTVT.

This chain links TRBV19 with TRBJ2-1; the match to TRBD2 covers 12 bases. Germline V gene data show CDR1 as LNHDA and CDR2 as SQIVND (reference sequence). This CDR3 spans 16 amino acids. V lost 4 bases, J lost 7 bases, and 8 bases stayed unmatched. Here the CDR3 DNA reads TGTGCCAGTAGTAGGCTCACTAGCGGGAGGTATAATGAGCAGTTCTTC. The encoded protein is CASSRLTSGRYNEQFF. Filled out from reference TRBV19 and TRBJ2-1, the complete variable domain reads DGGITQSPKYLFRKEGQNVTLSCEQNLNHDAMYWYRQDPGQGLRLIYYSQIVNDFQKGDIAEGYSVSREKKESFPLTVTSAQKNPTAFYLCASSRLTSGRYNEQFFGPGTRLTVL.

The rearrangement links TRBV30 to TRBJ1-1; TRBD1 might be the D (6 bases). The V gene's germline CDR1 is GTSNPN and CDR2 SVGIG (reference sequence). The CDR3 totals 16 residues. V lost 3 bases and J 4 bases, leaving 21 bases between the germline ends. CDR3 nucleotide sequence: TGTGCCTGGAGGAATAAGAGGGGGGGGTTCGGCACTGAAGCTTTCTTT. Translation: CAWRNKRGGFGTEAFF.

The chain links TRBV7-2 to TRBJ2-1; 8 positions match TRBD1. The CDR3 is 15 amino acids. Germline V CDR1 and CDR2: SGHTA, FQGNSA. Unmatched junction bases numbered 6, after V lost 5 bases and J lost 3 bases. In DNA, the CDR3 is TGTGCCAGCAGCCGAGACAGGGGCCTCTACAATGAGCAGTTCTTC. Amino acid sequence: CASSRDRGLYNEQFF.